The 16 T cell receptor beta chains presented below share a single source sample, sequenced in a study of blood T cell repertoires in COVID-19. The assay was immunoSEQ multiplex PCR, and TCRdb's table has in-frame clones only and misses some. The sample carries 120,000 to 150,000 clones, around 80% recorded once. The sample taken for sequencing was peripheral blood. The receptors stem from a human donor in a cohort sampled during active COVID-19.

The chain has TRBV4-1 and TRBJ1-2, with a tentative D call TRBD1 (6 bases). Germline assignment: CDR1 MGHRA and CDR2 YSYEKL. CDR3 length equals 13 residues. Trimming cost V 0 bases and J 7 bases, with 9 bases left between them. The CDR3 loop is CASSQDPDSGYTF. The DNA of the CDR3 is TGCGCCAGCAGCCAAGATCCGGACAGTGGCTACACCTTC.

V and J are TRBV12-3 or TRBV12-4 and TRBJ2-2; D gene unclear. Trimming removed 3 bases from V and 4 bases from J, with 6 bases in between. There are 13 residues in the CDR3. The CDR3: CASSLGSTGELFF. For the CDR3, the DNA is TGTGCCAGCAGTTTGGGCAGCACCGGGGAGCTGTTTTTT.

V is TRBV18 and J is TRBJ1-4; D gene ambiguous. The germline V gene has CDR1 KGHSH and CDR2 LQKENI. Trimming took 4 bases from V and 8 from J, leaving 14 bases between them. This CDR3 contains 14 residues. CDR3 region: CASSLPGGWEKLFF. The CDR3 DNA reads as TGTGCCAGCTCACTCCCCGGAGGCTGGGAAAAACTGTTTTTT.

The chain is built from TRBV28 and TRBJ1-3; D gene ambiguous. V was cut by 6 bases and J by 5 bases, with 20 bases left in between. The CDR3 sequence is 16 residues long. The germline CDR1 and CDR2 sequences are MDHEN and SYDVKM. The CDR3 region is CASSRPGLAGRNTIYF. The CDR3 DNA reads TGTGCCAGCAGCCGCCCTGGTTTGGCGGGGAGAAACACCATATATTTT. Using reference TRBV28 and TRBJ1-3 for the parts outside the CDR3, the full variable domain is DVKVTQSSRYLVKRTGEKVFLECVQDMDHENMFWYRQDPGLGLRLIYFSYDVKMKEKGDIPEGYSVSREKKERFSLILESASTNQTSMYLCASSRPGLAGRNTIYFGEGSWLTVV.

Written as DNA, the CDR3 is TGTGCCAGTAGCCAGGGGGTTGGTTACGAGCAGTACTTC. Protein product: CASSQGVGYEQYF. The genes are TRBV19 and TRBJ2-7; TRBD1 matches at 7 bases. CDR1 is LNHDA and CDR2 is SQIVND in the germline V gene (reference sequence). V lost 6 bases to trimming and J lost 4 bases; unmatched junction nucleotides: 6. This CDR3 is 13 amino acids long.

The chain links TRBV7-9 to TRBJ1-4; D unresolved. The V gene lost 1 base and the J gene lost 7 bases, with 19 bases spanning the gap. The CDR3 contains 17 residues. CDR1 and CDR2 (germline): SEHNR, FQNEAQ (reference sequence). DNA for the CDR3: TGTGCCAGCAGCTTAGGATCGGGGTCATCCGGAGGTGAAAAACTGTTTTTT. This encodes CASSLGSGSSGGEKLFF.

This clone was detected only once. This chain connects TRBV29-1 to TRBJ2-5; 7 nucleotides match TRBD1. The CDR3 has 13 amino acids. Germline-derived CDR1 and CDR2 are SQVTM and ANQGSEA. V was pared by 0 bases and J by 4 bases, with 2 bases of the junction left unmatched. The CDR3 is CSVEERQGETQYF. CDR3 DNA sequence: TGCAGCGTTGAAGAACGACAGGGAGAGACCCAGTACTTC.

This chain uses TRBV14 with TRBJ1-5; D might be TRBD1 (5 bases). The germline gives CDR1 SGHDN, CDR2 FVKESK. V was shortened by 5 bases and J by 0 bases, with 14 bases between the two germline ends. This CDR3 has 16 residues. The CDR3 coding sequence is TGTGCCAGCAGCTTACCCCCCGGGGGTAGCAATCAGCCCCAGCATTTT. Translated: CASSLPPGGSNQPQHF.

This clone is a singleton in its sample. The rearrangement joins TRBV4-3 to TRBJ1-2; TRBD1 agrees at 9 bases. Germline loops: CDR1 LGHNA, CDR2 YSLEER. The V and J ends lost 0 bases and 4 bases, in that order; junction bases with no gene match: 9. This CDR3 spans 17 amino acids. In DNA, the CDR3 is TGCGCCAGCAGCCAAGATAGTTTGACAGGGGGTGGCTATGGCTACACCTTC. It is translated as CASSQDSLTGGGYGYTF.

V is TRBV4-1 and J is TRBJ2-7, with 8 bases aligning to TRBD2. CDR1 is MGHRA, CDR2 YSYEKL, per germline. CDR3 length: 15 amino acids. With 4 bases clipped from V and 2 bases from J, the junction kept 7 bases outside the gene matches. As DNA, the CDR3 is TGCGCCAGCAGCCGCCGGGAGGGCTCGCCCTACGAGCAGTACTTC. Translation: CASSRREGSPYEQYF.

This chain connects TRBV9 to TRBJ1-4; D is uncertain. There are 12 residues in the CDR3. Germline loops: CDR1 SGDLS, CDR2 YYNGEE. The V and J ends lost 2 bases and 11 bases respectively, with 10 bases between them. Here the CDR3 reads CASSVNGEKLFF. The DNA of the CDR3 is TGTGCCAGCAGCGTTAACGGGGAGAAACTGTTTTTT.

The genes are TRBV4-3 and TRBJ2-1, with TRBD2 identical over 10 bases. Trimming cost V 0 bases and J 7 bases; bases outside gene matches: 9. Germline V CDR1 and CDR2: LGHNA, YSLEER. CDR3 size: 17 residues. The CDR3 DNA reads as TGCGCCAGCAGCCAAGATTACACTAGCGGGATTAGGAATGAGCAGTTCTTC. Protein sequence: CASSQDYTSGIRNEQFF.

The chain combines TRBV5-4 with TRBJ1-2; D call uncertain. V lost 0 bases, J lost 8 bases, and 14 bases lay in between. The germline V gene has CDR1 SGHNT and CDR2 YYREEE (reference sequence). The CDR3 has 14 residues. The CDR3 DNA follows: TGTGCCAGCAGCTTGGCAGGAAGGCGAACGGGCTACACCTTC. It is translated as CASSLAGRRTGYTF.

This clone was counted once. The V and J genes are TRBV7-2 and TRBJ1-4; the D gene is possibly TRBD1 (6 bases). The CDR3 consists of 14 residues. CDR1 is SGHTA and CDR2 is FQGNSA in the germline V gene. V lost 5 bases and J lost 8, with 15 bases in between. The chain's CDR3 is CASSPRDIGEKLFF. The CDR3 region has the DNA TGTGCCAGCAGCCCCCGGGACATAGGCGAAAAACTGTTTTTT.

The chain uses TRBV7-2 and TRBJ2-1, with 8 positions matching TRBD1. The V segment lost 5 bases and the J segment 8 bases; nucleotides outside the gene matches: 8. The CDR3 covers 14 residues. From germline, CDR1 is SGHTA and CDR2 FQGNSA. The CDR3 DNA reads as TGTGCCAGCAGCCCGAGACAGGGGACGGATGAGCAGTTCTTC. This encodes CASSPRQGTDEQFF.

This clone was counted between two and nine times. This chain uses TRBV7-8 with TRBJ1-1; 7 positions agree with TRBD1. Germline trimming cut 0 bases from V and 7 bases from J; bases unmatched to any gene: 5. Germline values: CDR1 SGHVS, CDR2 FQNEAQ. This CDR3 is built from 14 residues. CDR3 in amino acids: CASSLAGTALEAFF. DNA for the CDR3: TGTGCCAGCAGCTTAGCGGGGACAGCCCTTGAAGCTTTCTTT.